The text below deals with one T cell receptor (beta chain). Its target is not known. With V trimmed by 0 bases and J by 5 bases, 3 bases remained unmatched. Germline V gives CDR1 SGHRS, CDR2 YFSETQ. The CDR3 extends over 15 amino acids. This sample was taken from a study of CD4+ T cells in melanoma. Measured with immunoSEQ multiplex PCR; TCRdb has only the in-frame clones, and not every one. The table includes fewer than 20,000 clones, roughly four fifths detected once. Study results and caveats: CD8+ T cell, macrophage and B cell function reportedly correlated with neoantigen-specific CD4+ T cells. Diverse differentiation states were reported for melanoma neoantigen-specific CD4+ T cells.

The rearrangement joins TRBV5-1 to TRBJ2-1, with 9 positions matching TRBD2. Specimen: cells from a culture (not recorded whether cultured in vitro). The source of this sequence is a human donor with melanoma. This CDR3 is CASSLVSGGNNEQFF. DNA of the CDR3: TGCGCCAGCAGCTTGGTTAGCGGGGGCAACAATGAGCAGTTCTTC.